The 16 T cell receptor beta chains given below trace back to one sample, sequenced in a study of CD8 T cells in ankylosing spondylitis. The antigens for these receptors are not known. TCRdb reprocessed the 5' RACE reads with MiXCR, giving one entry per CDR3 protein. Here the sample spans about 90,000 distinct CDR3 sequences, approximately 8.9% being singletons. Points from the study as a whole: The study identified a TCR beta motif of under ten highly homologous variants that appeared characteristic of ankylosing spondylitis blood.

Sequenced: blood, either unsorted or a sorted T cell fraction (not recorded which). These receptors all come from a male donor with ankylosing spondylitis.

This clonotype showed up just a few times. The V gene is TRBV2, the J gene TRBJ1-1; D possibly corresponds to TRBD1 (6 bases). Trimming removed 7 bases at V and 5 bases at J, with 11 bases between. There are 12 residues in the CDR3. Germline CDR1 SNHLY, CDR2 FYNNEI. In nucleotides, the CDR3 is TGTGCCAGCATCGGGGGGCTTACTGAAGCTTTCTTT. Its protein product is CASIGGLTEAFF. Complete variable domain (other parts from reference TRBV2 and TRBJ1-1): EPEVTQTPSHQVTQMGQEVILRCVPISNHLYFYWYRQILGQKVEFLVSFYNNEISEKSEIFDDQFSVERPDGSNFTLKIRSTKLEDSAMYFCASIGGLTEAFFGQGTRLTVV.

DNA of the CDR3: TGTGCCAGTAGTCCGGGACAGTGGGGAGGAACCGGGGAGCTGTTTTTT. It codes for CASSPGQWGGTGELFF. V gene TRBV19 combines with J gene TRBJ2-2; perhaps TRBD1 as D (7 bases). This CDR3 has 16 residues. The V end lost 5 bases, the J end lost 5 bases, and 18 bases lay between the germline ends. In germline, CDR1 is LNHDA, CDR2 SQIVND (reference sequence).

The CDR3 coding sequence is TGTGCCAGCAGCCGAGACAGGGGGCAAGATACGCAGTATTTT. Residues: CASSRDRGQDTQYF. This chain uses TRBV5-6 with TRBJ2-3, with 10 bases that match TRBD1. From germline, CDR1 is SGHDT and CDR2 YYEEEE. The CDR3 extends over 14 amino acids. Trimming removed 4 bases from V and 5 bases from J; junction bases left unmatched: 4.

The sample holds a few counts of this clonotype. V is TRBV29-1 and J is TRBJ2-7, with 9 bases fitting TRBD1. The CDR3 loop spans 14 amino acids. V gave up 6 bases and J gave up 3 bases; unmatched junction bases: 9. The V gene's germline CDR1 is SQVTM and CDR2 ANQGSEA. The CDR3 is CSVEEGDRDYEQYF. The CDR3 nucleotides are TGCAGCGTAGAGGAAGGGGACAGGGACTACGAGCAGTACTTC.

This clonotype has ten or more counts. V is TRBV6-2 or TRBV6-3 and J is TRBJ1-5, with D perhaps TRBD1 (6 bases). The germline gives CDR1 MNHEY, CDR2 SVGEGT. The ends were cut back, 5 bases at V and 2 bases at J, with 10 bases in the middle. This CDR3 region has 14 residues. CDR3 sequence (DNA): TGTGCCAGCAGTCAGGGGAAGGGCAATCAGCCCCAGCATTTT. This encodes CASSQGKGNQPQHF.

This clonotype showed up many times. The chain's CDR3 is CSATEFYSNQPQHF. CDR3 DNA sequence: TGCAGTGCCACAGAGTTCTATAGCAATCAGCCCCAGCATTTT. The rearrangement links TRBV20-1 to TRBJ1-5; no firm D call. Between the trimmed V and J ends, which lost 6 bases and 0 bases, there was a span of 12 bases. Germline V gene data show CDR1 as DFQATT and CDR2 as SNEGSKA (reference sequence). The CDR3 has 14 residues.

This clonotype was counted at least ten times. The chain joins TRBV4-1 to TRBJ2-1; the D gene could be TRBD1 or TRBD2 (5 bases each). The CDR3 consists of 15 residues. Germline-derived CDR1 and CDR2 are MGHRA and YSYEKL. V was cut by 0 bases and J by 2 bases, with 8 bases left in between. DNA of the CDR3: TGCGCCAGCAGCCAAGATGGGACCGCCTACAATGAGCAGTTCTTC. Translated, it gives CASSQDGTAYNEQFF.

This clonotype was observed many times. The J gene is TRBJ2-1, the V gene TRBV4-2, with D tentatively TRBD1 (6 bases). Per germline, CDR1 LGHNA and CDR2 YNFKEQ. Deletions cut 4 bases from V and 7 bases from J, with 14 bases between. CDR3 size: 14 residues. Here the CDR3 reads CASSLRQETNEQFF. CDR3 DNA: TGTGCCAGCAGCCTAAGACAGGAAACGAATGAGCAGTTCTTC.

The V call is TRBV6-5, the J call TRBJ1-4; D ambiguous. The CDR3 has 11 amino acids. With 2 bases removed from V and 12 bases from J, the gap between germline ends came to 7 bases. Germline CDR1 and CDR2: MNHEY and SVGAGI. Here the CDR3 DNA reads TGTGCCAGCAGTTACGGGCGGGAACTGTTTTTT. This sequence encodes CASSYGRELFF.

At least ten counts were recorded for this clonotype. The chain carries TRBV10-2 and TRBJ2-7, with D tentatively TRBD1 or TRBD2 (5 bases each). The length of the CDR3 is 14 residues. Germline V gene data show CDR1 as WSHSY and CDR2 as SAAADI. V was cut by 3 bases and J by 2 bases, with 11 bases left in between. The CDR3 nucleotides are TGCGCCAGCAGTGACAGGGAGACGACCTACGAGCAGTACTTC. Translated: CASSDRETTYEQYF.

The rearrangement uses TRBV7-6 and TRBJ1-5; the D gene is possibly TRBD1 (5 bases). CDR1 and CDR2 (germline): SGHVS, FNYEAQ. CDR3 size: 13 residues. Trimming shortened V by 5 bases and J by 3 bases, and 8 bases separated the two germline ends. CDR3 region: CASSRTNNQPQHF. The CDR3, as DNA: TGTGCCAGCAGCCGGACAAACAATCAGCCCCAGCATTTT.

This clonotype showed up just a few times. The DNA for the CDR3 is TGTGCCAGCAGTGACTCTGGGACAGGGGGCGATGGCTACACCTTC. Translation: CASSDSGTGGDGYTF. The V gene is TRBV6-4, the J gene TRBJ1-2; 12 nucleotides match TRBD1. Germline CDR1 reads MRHNA; CDR2 reads SNTAGT. CDR3 length: 15 amino acids. With V trimmed by 0 bases and J by 6 bases, 2 bases remained unmatched.

In its sample, this clonotype was seen many times. The rearrangement uses TRBV13 and TRBJ2-7; D ambiguous. The CDR3 sequence is 13 residues long. V lost 5 bases and J 3 bases, leaving 11 bases between the germline ends. The V gene's germline CDR1 is PRHDT and CDR2 FYEKMQ (reference sequence). The DNA for the CDR3 is TGTGCCAGCAGCCCCCGAAGGGTCTACGAGCAGTACTTC. Translated, it gives CASSPRRVYEQYF.

The gene calls are TRBV20-1 and TRBJ2-1, with D possibly being TRBD2 (5 bases). The CDR3 totals 14 residues. In germline, CDR1 is DFQATT, CDR2 SNEGSKA (reference sequence). Trimming took off 3 bases at V and 0 bases at J, with 9 bases between the two ends. The CDR3 reads CSASGIRSYNEQFF. The CDR3 DNA follows: TGCAGTGCTAGCGGGATTCGCTCCTACAATGAGCAGTTCTTC.

This clonotype turned up a few times. The chain links TRBV27 to TRBJ1-2, with D uncertain. The V and J ends lost 5 bases and 4 bases respectively, with 14 bases between them. The CDR3 sequence is 14 residues long. The germline CDR1 and CDR2 sequences are MNHEY and SMNVEV (reference sequence). The CDR3, as DNA: TGTGCCAGCAGTGCGGATCGGGCTTCCTATGGCTACACCTTC. Translation gives CASSADRASYGYTF.

This clonotype showed up just a few times. The rearrangement uses TRBV29-1 and TRBJ2-1; 12 nucleotides align to TRBD2. The CDR3 contains 15 residues. The J segment lost 8 bases and the V segment lost 7 bases, leaving 12 bases of the junction unmatched. CDR1 is SQVTM and CDR2 is ANQGSEA in the germline V gene. The CDR3 region has the DNA TGCAGCGAGCTAGGACTAGCGGGAATGGGCTATGAGCAGTTCTTC. Its translation: CSELGLAGMGYEQFF.